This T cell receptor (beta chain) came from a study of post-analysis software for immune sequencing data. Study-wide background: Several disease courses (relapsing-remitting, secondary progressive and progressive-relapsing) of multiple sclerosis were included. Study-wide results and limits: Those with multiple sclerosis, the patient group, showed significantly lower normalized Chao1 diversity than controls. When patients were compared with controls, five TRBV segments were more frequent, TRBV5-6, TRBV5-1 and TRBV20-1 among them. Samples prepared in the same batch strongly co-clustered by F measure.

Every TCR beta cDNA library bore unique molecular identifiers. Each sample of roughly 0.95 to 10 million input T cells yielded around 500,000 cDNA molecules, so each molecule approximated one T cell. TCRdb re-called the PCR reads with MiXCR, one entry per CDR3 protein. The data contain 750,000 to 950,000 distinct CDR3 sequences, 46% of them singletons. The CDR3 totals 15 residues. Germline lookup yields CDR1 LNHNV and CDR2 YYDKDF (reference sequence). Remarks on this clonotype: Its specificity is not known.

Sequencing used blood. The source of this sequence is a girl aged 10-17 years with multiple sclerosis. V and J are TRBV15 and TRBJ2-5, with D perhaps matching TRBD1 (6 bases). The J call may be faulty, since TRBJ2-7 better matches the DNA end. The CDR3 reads CATSSPTGLTYEQYF. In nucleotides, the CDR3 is TGTGCCACCAGCAGCCCGACAGGCTTGACCTACGAGCAGTACTTC.